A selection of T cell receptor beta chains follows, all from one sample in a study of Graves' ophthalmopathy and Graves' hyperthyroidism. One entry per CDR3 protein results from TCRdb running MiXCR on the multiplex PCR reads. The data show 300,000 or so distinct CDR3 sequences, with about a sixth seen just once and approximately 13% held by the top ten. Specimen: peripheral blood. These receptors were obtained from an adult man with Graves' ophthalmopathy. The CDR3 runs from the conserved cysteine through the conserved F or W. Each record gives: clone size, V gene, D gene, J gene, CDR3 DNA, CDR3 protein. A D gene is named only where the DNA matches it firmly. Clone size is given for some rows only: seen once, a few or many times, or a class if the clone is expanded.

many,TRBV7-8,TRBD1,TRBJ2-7,TGTGCCAGCAGCCCCGACAGGGCTTACGAGCAGTACTTC,CASSPDRAYEQYF
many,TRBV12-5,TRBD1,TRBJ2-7,TGTGCTAGTGGTTTGGACAGGGGGCGGGACGAGCAGTACTTC,CASGLDRGRDEQYF
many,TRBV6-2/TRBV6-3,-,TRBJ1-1,TGTGCCAGCAGTTACATCGCTGGAGTATCTGAAGCTTTCTTT,CASSYIAGVSEAFF
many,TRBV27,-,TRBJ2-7,TGTGCCAGCAGTTCTCGGGGCACCCACGAGCAGTACTTC,CASSSRGTHEQYF
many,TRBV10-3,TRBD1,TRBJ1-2,TGTGCCATCAGAGGTACAGGGGACTATGGCTACACCTTC,CAIRGTGDYGYTF
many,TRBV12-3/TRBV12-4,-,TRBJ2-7,TGTGCCAGCAGTTCTGACAGTAACTACGAGCAGTACTTC,CASSSDSNYEQYF
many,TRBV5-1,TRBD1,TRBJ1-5,TGCGCCAGCAGCCAGACAGGGGGAGGCAATCAGCCCCAGCATTTT,CASSQTGGGNQPQHF
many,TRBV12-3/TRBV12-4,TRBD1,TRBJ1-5,TGTGCCAGCAGTTCCGGGACAGGGGCTCAGCCCCAGCATTTT,CASSSGTGAQPQHF
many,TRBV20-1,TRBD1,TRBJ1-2,TGCAGTGCCCGGGCCCTACAGGGGCAGGACTATGGCTACACCTTC,CSARALQGQDYGYTF
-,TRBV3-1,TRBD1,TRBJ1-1,TGTGCCAGCCGCGGGACAGGGGGGAACACTGAAGCTTTCTTT,CASRGTGGNTEAFF
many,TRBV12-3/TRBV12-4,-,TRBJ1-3,TGTGCCAGCAGTTCCGTCCCCTTGCGGTACTCTGGAAACACCATATATTTT,CASSSVPLRYSGNTIYF
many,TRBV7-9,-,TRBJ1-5,TGTGCCAGCAGCTTAGCGCTGGGTCAGGAGAAGAATCAGCCCCAGCATTTT,CASSLALGQEKNQPQHF
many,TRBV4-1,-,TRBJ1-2,TGCGCCAGCAGCCACGCGACAGGACCTAACTATGGCTACACCTTC,CASSHATGPNYGYTF
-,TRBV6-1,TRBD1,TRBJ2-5,TGTGCCAGCTGCGCTTCCGGGACAGGGATACAAGAGACCCAGTACTTC,CASCASGTGIQETQYF
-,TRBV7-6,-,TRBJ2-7,TGTGCCAGCAGCTTAGAAGGAGGGGTCCTCTACGAGCAGTACTTC,CASSLEGGVLYEQYF
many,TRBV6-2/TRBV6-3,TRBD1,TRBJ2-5,TGTGCCAGCAGTCCCGGGACAGGGATTCAAGAGACCCAGTACTTC,CASSPGTGIQETQYF
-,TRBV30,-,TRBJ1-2,TGTGCCTGGAGTGAAAGGTTCTATGGCTACACCTTC,CAWSERFYGYTF
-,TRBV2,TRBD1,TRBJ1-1,TGTGCCAGCACAGGGGGCGGGAACACTGAAGCTTACTTT,CASTGGGNTEAYF
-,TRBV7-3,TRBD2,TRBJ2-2,TGTGCCAGCAGCTTAACGATCGGCGGGAGCGGCACCGGGGAGCTGTTTTTT,CASSLTIGGSGTGELFF
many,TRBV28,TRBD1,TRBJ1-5,TGTGCCAGCAGTGACAGTTACAGGGGCGGAGATCAGCCCCAGCATTTT,CASSDSYRGGDQPQHF
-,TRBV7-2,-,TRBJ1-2,TGTGCCAGCAGTTTAGTCCTAGACCCGGTTGGCTACACCTTC,CASSLVLDPVGYTF
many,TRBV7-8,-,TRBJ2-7,TGTGCCAGCAGCCCGCCTGTGACGCTAACTGGCGAGCAGTACTTC,CASSPPVTLTGEQYF
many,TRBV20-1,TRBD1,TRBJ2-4,TGCAGTGCTATCCCACCCGGGACAGGGCTCGCCAAAAACATTCAGTACTTC,CSAIPPGTGLAKNIQYF
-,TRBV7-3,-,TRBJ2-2,TGTGCCAGCAGCTTAACTGGCGGGATAACGTCCGGGGAGCTGTTTTTT,CASSLTGGITSGELFF
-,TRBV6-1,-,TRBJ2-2,TGTGCCAGCCTCTCCGACGACACCGGGGAGCTGTTTTTT,CASLSDDTGELFF
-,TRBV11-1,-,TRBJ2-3,TGTGCCAGCAGCTTGGACGGATCGTCCACAGATACGCAGTATTTT,CASSLDGSSTDTQYF
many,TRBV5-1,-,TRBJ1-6,TGCGCCAGCAGCATGGAAGGGGCCAATTCTTCACCCCTCCACTTT,CASSMEGANSSPLHF
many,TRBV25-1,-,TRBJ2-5,TGTGCCAGCAGTGAGGGTGGGAAGACCCAGTACTTC,CASSEGGKTQYF
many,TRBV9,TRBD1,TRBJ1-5,TGTGCCAGCAGCGGGGGACAGGGCAGCAATCAGCCCCAGCATTTT,CASSGGQGSNQPQHF
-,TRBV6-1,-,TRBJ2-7,TGTGCCAGCAGTGAAGCCCCGGGACGGCTCTACGAGCAGTACTTC,CASSEAPGRLYEQYF
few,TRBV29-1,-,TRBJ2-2,TGCAGCGTTGGACAGAACACCGGGGAGCTGTTTTTT,CSVGQNTGELFF
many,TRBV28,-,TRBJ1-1,TGTGCCAGCAATGCAGGGGCGGACACTGAAGCTTTCTTT,CASNAGADTEAFF
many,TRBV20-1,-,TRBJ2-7,TGCAGTGCTACGGTAGCGGACGTTTCCTACGAGCAGTACTTC,CSATVADVSYEQYF
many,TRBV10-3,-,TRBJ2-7,TGTGCCATCAAACCCACGGGGATTTTTTCCTACGAGCAGTACTTC,CAIKPTGIFSYEQYF
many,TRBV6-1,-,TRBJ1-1,TGTGCCAGCAGAGACCGAAAGTCTGAAGCTTTCTTT,CASRDRKSEAFF
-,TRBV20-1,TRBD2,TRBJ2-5,TGCAGTGCTAGACATATAGCGGGACAACAAGAGACCCAGTACTTC,CSARHIAGQQETQYF
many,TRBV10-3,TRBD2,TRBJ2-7,TGTGCCATCAGTGAGTCGACACGGGCTAGCGGGAGTACGTCCCACGAGCAGTACTTC,CAISESTRASGSTSHEQYF
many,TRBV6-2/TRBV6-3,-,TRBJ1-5,TGTGCCAGCAATACGAATCTTCAGCCCCAGCATTTT,CASNTNLQPQHF
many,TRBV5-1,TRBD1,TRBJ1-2,TGCGCCAGCAGCGCGACTGTTACAGGGGATCATGGCTACACCTTC,CASSATVTGDHGYTF
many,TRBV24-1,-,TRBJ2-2,TGTGCCACCAGTGATTCCCTAGTTCAAGGCTTCACCGGGGAGCTGTTTTTT,CATSDSLVQGFTGELFF
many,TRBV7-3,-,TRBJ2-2,TGTGCCAGCAGCGGGACCGGGAACGGGGAGCTGTTTTTT,CASSGTGNGELFF
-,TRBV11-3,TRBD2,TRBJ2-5,TGTGCCAGCAGTAATAGCGGGGGGGTCACCCAGTACTTC,CASSNSGGVTQYF
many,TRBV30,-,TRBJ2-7,TGTGCCTCCTGGACAGAGAACTCCTACGAGCAGTACTTC,CASWTENSYEQYF
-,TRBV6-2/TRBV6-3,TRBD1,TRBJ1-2,TGTGCCACCAGTGATCGGGACAGGAGATATGGCTACACCTTC,CATSDRDRRYGYTF
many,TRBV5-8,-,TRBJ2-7,TGTGCCAGCAGCGATTATTTGACCTACGAGCAGTACTTC,CASSDYLTYEQYF
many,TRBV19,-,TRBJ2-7,TGTGCCAGTAGTACCCAAGCCGATTCCTACGAGCAGTACTTC,CASSTQADSYEQYF